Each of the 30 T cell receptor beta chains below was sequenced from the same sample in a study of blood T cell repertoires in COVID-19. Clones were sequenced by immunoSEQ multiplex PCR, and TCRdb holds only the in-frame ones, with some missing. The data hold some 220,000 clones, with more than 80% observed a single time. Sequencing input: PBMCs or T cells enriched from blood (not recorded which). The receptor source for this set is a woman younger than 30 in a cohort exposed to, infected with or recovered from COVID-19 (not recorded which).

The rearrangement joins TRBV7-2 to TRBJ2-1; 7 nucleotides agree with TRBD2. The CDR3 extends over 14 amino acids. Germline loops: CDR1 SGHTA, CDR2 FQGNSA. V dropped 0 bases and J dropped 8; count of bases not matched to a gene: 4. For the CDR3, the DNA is TGTGCCAGCAGCTTAGCGAGACTAGCTGATGAGCAGTTCTTC. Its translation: CASSLARLADEQFF.

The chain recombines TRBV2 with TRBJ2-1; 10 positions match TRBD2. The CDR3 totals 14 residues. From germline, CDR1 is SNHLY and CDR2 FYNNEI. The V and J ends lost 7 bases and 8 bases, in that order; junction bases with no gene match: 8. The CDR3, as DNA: TGTGCCAGCACAGCGGGAGGGACCTTGGATGAGCAGTTCTTC. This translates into CASTAGGTLDEQFF.

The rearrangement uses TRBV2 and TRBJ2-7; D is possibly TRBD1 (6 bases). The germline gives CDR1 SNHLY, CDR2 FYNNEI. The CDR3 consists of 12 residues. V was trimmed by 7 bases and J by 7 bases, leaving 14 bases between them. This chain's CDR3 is CASTNEGVEQYF. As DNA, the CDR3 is TGTGCCAGCACCAACGAGGGGGTAGAGCAGTACTTC.

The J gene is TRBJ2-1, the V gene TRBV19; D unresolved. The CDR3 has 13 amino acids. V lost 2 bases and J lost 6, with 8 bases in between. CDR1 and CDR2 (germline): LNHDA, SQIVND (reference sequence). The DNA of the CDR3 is TGTGCCAGTAGTATACTAGTTAGCAATGAGCAGTTCTTC. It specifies CASSILVSNEQFF.

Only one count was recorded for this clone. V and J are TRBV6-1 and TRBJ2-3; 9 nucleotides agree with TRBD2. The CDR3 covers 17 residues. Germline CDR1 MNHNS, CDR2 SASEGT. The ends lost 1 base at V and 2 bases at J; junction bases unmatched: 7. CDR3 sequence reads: CASSEGVAGDLTDTQYF. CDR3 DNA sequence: TGTGCCAGCAGTGAAGGGGTAGCGGGGGACCTCACAGATACGCAGTATTTT.

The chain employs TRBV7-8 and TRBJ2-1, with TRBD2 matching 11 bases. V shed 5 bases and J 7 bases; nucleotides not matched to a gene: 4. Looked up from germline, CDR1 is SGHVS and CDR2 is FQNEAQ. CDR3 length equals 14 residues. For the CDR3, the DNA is TGTGCCAGCAGCCTTCGACTAGCGGGAAATGAGCAGTTCTTC. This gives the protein CASSLRLAGNEQFF. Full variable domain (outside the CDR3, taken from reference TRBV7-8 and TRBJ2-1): GAGVSQSPRYKVAKRGQDVALRCDPISGHVSLFWYQQALGQGPEFLTYFQNEAQLDKSGLPSDRFFAERPEGSVSTLKIQRTQQEDSAVYLCASSLRLAGNEQFFGPGTRLTVL.

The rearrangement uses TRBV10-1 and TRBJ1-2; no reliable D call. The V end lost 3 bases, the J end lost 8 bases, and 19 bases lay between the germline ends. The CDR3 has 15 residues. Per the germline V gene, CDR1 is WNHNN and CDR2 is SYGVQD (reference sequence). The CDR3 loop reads CASSDHGKWVEGYTF. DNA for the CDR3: TGCGCCAGCAGTGACCACGGAAAGTGGGTGGAGGGCTACACCTTC.

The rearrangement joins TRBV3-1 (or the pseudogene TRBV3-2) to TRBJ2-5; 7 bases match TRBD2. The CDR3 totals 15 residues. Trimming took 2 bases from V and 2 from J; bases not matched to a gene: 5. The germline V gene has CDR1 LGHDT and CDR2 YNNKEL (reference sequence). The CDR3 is CASSQIRTSQETQYF. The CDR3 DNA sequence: TGTGCCAGCAGCCAAATCAGGACTAGTCAAGAGACCCAGTACTTC.

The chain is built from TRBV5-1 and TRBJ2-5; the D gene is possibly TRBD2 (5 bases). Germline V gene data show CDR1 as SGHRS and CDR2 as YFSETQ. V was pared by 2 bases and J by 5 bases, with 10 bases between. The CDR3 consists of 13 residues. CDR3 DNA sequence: TGCGCCAGCAGCTTTGCCTCGGGGGAGACCCAGTACTTC. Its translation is CASSFASGETQYF.

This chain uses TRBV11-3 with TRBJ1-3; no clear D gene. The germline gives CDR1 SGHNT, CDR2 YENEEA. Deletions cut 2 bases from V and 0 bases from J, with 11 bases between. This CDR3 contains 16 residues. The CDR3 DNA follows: TGTGCCAGCAGCTTACCCTCAGGAAGCTCTGGAAACACCATATATTTT. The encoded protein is CASSLPSGSSGNTIYF.

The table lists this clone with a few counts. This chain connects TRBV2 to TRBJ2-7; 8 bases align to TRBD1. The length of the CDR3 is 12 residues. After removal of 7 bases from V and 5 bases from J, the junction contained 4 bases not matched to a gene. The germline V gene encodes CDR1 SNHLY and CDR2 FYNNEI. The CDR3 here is CASKDRVHEQYF. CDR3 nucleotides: TGTGCCAGCAAGGACAGGGTCCACGAGCAGTACTTC.

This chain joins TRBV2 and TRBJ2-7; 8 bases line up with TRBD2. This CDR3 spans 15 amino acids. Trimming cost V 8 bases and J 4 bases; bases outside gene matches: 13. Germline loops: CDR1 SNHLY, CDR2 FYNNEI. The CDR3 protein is CASGESGRTSYEQYF. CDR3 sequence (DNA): TGTGCCAGCGGGGAGAGCGGGAGAACATCGTACGAGCAGTACTTC.

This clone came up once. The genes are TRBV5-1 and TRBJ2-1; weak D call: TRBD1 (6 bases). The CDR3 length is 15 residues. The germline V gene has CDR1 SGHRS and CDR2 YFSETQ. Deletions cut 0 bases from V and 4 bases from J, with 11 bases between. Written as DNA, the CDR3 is TGCGCCAGCAGCTTGGCCCCGCAGGGGTACAATGAGCAGTTCTTC. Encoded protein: CASSLAPQGYNEQFF. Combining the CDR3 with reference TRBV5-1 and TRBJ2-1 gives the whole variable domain KAGVTQTPRYLIKTRGQQVTLSCSPISGHRSVSWYQQTPGQGLQFLFEYFSETQRNKGNFPGRFSGRQFSNSRSEMNVSTLELGDSALYLCASSLAPQGYNEQFFGPGTRLTVL.

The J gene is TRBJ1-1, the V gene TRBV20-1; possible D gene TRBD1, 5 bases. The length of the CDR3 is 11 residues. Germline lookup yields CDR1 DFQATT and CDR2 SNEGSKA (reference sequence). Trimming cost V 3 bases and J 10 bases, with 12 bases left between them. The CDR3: CSASRDRVAFF. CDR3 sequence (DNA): TGCAGTGCTAGCAGGGATCGGGTAGCTTTCTTT.

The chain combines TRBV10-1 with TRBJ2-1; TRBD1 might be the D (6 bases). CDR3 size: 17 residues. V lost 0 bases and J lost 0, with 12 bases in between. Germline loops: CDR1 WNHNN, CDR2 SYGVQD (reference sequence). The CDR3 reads CASSESLGGSSYNEQFF. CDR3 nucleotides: TGCGCCAGCAGTGAGTCTTTAGGGGGAAGCTCCTACAATGAGCAGTTCTTC.

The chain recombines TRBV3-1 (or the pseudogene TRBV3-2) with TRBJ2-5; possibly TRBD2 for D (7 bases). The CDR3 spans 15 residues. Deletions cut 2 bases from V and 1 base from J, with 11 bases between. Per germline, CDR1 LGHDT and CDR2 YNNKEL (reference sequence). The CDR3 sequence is CASSQRGAVQETQYF. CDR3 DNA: TGTGCCAGCAGCCAACGGGGGGCTGTCCAAGAGACCCAGTACTTC.

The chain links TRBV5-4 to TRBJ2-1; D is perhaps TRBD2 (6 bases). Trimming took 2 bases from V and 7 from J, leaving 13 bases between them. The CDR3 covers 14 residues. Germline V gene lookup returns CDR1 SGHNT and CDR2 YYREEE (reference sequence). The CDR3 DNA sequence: TGTGCCAGCAGCTTTGGGGGGACGAGGAATGAGCAGTTCTTC. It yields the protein CASSFGGTRNEQFF.

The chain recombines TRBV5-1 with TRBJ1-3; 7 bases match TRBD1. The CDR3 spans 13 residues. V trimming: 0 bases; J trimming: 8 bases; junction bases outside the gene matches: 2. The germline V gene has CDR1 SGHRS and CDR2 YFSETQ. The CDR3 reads CASSLGQGDTIYF. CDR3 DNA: TGCGCCAGCAGCTTGGGACAGGGCGACACCATATATTTT.

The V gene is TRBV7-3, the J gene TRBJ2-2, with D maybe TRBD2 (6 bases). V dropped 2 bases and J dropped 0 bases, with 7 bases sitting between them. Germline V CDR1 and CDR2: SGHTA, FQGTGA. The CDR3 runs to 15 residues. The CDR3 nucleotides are TGTGCCAGCAGCTTAGGCGGGGCGAACACCGGGGAGCTGTTTTTT. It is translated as CASSLGGANTGELFF.

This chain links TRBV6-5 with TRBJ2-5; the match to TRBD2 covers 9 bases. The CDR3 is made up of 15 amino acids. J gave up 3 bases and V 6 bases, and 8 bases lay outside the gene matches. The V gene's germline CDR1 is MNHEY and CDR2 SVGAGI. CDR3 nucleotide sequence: TGTGCCAGCAGCCGTGGCGGGGGGGTGGAAGAGACCCAGTACTTC. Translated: CASSRGGGVEETQYF.

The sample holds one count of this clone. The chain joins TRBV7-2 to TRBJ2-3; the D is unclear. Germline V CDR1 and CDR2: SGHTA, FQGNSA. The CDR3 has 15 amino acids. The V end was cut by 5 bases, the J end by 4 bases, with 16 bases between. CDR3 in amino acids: CASSLSLTHPDTQYF. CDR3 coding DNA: TGTGCCAGCAGCCTATCCCTGACTCACCCAGATACGCAGTATTTT.

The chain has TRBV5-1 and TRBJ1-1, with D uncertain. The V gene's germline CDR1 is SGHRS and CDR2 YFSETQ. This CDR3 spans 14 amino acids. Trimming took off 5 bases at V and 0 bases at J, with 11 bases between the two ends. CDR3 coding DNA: TGCGCCAGCAGAAACCGGGAAATGAACACTGAAGCTTTCTTT. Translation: CASRNREMNTEAFF.

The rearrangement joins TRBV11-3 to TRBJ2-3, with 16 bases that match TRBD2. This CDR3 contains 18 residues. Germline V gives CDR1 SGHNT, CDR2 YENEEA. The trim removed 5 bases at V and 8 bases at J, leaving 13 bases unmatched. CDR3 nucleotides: TGTGCCAGCAGCCAGGGACTAGCGGGGGGGCCGGGTCTCGGTACGCAGTATTTT. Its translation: CASSQGLAGGPGLGTQYF. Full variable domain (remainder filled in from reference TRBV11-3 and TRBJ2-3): EAGVVQSPRYKIIEKKQPVAFWCNPISGHNTLYWYLQNLGQGPELLIRYENEEAVDDSQLPKDRFSAERLKGVDSTLKIQPAELGDSAVYLCASSQGLAGGPGLGTQYFGPGTRLTVL.

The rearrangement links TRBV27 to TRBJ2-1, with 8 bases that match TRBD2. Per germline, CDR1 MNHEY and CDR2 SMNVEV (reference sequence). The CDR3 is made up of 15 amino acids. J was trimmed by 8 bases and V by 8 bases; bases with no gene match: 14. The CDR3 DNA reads TGTGCCAGCGGGCAGCGATCCGGGGGGGCCCATGAGCAGTTCTTC. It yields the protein CASGQRSGGAHEQFF.

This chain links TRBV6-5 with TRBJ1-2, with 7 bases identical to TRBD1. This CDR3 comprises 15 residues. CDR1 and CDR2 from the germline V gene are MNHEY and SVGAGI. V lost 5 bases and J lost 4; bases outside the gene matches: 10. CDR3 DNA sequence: TGTGCCAGCAGTCCCGCTGGCAGGGGGATCTATGGCTACACCTTC. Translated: CASSPAGRGIYGYTF.

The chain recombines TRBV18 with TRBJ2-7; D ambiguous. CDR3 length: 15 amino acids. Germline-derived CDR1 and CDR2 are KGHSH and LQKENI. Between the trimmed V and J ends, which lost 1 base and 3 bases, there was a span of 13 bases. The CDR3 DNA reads TGTGCCAGCTCACCACGAGGCGACGGAATCTACGAGCAGTACTTC. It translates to CASSPRGDGIYEQYF.

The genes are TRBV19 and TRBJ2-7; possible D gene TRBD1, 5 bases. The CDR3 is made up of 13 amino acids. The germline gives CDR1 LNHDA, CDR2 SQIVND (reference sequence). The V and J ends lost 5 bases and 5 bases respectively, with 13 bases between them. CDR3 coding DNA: TGTGCCAGTAGTTTTCAGGGCGGCCACGAGCAGTACTTC. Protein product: CASSFQGGHEQYF.

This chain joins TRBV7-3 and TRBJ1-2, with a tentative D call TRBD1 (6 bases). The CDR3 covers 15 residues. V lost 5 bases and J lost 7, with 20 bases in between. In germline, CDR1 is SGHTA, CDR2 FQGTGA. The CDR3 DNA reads TGTGCCAGCAGCCCAGGCCCAGGGGAGTTGGCTGGCTACACCTTC. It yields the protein CASSPGPGELAGYTF.

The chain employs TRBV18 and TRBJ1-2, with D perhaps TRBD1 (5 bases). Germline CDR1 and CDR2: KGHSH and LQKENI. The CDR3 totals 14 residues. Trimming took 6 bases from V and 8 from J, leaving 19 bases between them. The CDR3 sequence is CASSLLLAGRGYTF. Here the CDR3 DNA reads TGTGCCAGCTCCCTTCTGTTGGCAGGGCGCGGCTACACCTTC.

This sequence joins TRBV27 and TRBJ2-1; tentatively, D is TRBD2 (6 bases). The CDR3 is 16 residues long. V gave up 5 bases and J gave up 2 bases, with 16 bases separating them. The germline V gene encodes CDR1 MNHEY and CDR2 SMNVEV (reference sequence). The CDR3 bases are TGTGCCAGCAGTAAGAGACTAGGGAGAACCTACAATGAGCAGTTCTTC. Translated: CASSKRLGRTYNEQFF.